Shown below are 19 T cell receptor beta chains from a single sample sequenced in a study of T cells after yellow fever vaccination. TCRdb re-called the 5' RACE reads with MiXCR, one entry per CDR3 protein. The sample has over 300,000 distinct CDR3 sequences; around 7.3% are singletons. Sequences were derived from PBMCs, sampled about 49 days after the first yellow fever vaccination. The receptors derive from a man aged 18 to 35 who received the YFV17D yellow fever vaccine.

CDR3 bases: TGTGCCAGCCGGGCGGGGGGCAAAGGAGTGATGTGGGATACGCAGTATTTT. It translates to CASRAGGKGVMWDTQYF. The chain combines TRBV7-9 with TRBJ2-3; 8 bases map to TRBD2. Germline-derived CDR1 and CDR2 are SEHNR and FQNEAQ (reference sequence). Losses at the gene ends were 8 bases for V and 6 bases for J; bases not matched to a gene: 19. The CDR3 covers 17 residues.

This clonotype is categorized as medium-sized. This rearrangement joins TRBV5-1 to TRBJ2-2; 14 nucleotides agree with TRBD2. The J segment lost 5 bases and the V segment lost 4 bases, leaving 10 bases of the junction unmatched. CDR3 length equals 18 residues. Germline V gene lookup returns CDR1 SGHRS and CDR2 YFSETQ. CDR3 sequence reads: CASSPFGTSGGGTGELFF. CDR3 DNA: TGCGCCAGCAGCCCCTTCGGGACTAGCGGGGGAGGAACCGGGGAGCTGTTTTTT.

This clonotype appeared many times. CDR3 residues: CASSLGLADTQYF. CDR3 DNA: TGTGCCAGCAGCTTAGGTCTAGCCGATACGCAGTATTTT. This rearrangement joins TRBV11-2 to TRBJ2-3, with D possibly matching TRBD2 (5 bases). Germline V lookup: CDR1 SGHAT, CDR2 FQNNGV. Trimming cost V 1 base and J 6 bases, with 8 bases left between them. There are 13 residues in the CDR3.

The rearrangement links TRBV2 to TRBJ1-1, with D unresolved. This CDR3 region has 13 residues. CDR1 and CDR2 from the germline V gene are SNHLY and FYNNEI. V was pared by 6 bases and J by 1 base, with 9 bases between. The CDR3, as DNA: TGTGCCAGCAGAGAAAACAGGAACACTGAAGCTTTCTTT. It codes for CASRENRNTEAFF.

The sample holds a few counts of this clonotype. The chain is built from TRBV5-1 and TRBJ1-1, with 7 nucleotides matching TRBD1. Germline CDR1 reads SGHRS; CDR2 reads YFSETQ. The trim removed 7 bases at V and 0 bases at J, leaving 3 bases unmatched. This CDR3 comprises 13 residues. The CDR3 is CASGGQLNTEAFF. CDR3 in DNA: TGCGCCAGCGGGGGACAGTTGAACACTGAAGCTTTCTTT.

A few counts support this clonotype. The chain is built from TRBV9 and TRBJ1-2, with 9 bases lining up with TRBD1. Germline V gene sequence: CDR1 SGDLS, CDR2 YYNGEE. With V trimmed by 2 bases and J by 1 base, 6 bases remained unmatched. CDR3 length: 16 residues. CDR3 bases: TGTGCCAGCAGCGTGGGGACAGGGTCGTTTAACTATGGCTACACCTTC. It yields the protein CASSVGTGSFNYGYTF.

This clonotype turned up a few times. The chain employs TRBV5-1 and TRBJ2-5; D remains unclear. Germline loops: CDR1 SGHRS, CDR2 YFSETQ. V was pared by 2 bases and J by 2 bases, with 7 bases between. CDR3 length: 13 amino acids. The CDR3 sequence is CASSLRIQETQYF. CDR3 DNA: TGCGCCAGCAGCTTAAGGATACAAGAGACCCAGTACTTC.

This clonotype occurred a few times. The rearrangement uses TRBV7-2 and TRBJ2-2, with D tentatively TRBD1 or TRBD2 (6 bases each). Trimming left V 5 bases short and J 3 bases short, with 13 bases between. Germline-derived CDR1 and CDR2 are SGHTA and FQGNSA. CDR3 size: 15 residues. CDR3 DNA sequence: TGTGCCAGCAGCCACAGGGAGGCGGACACCGGGGAGCTGTTTTTT. Its translation: CASSHREADTGELFF.

The V call is TRBV6-5, the J call TRBJ2-7, with TRBD2 matching over 10 bases. J gave up 3 bases and V 0 bases, and 8 bases lay outside the gene matches. The CDR3 runs to 17 residues. In germline, CDR1 is MNHEY, CDR2 SVGAGI. The CDR3 here is CASSYSGVSSGGYEQYF. As DNA, the CDR3 is TGTGCCAGCAGTTACTCAGGCGTATCTAGCGGGGGCTACGAGCAGTACTTC.

This clonotype was observed a handful of times. The gene calls are TRBV5-1 and TRBJ2-3; 13 nucleotides line up with TRBD2. The CDR3 is made up of 16 amino acids. J gave up 3 bases and V 0 bases, and 1 base lay outside the gene matches. Looked up from germline, CDR1 is SGHRS and CDR2 is YFSETQ. In nucleotides, the CDR3 is TGCGCCAGCAGCTTGGAGACTAGCGGGGGGACAGATACGCAGTATTTT. Translating it yields CASSLETSGGTDTQYF. Full variable domain (missing parts from reference TRBV5-1 and TRBJ2-3): KAGVTQTPRYLIKTRGQQVTLSCSPISGHRSVSWYQQTPGQGLQFLFEYFSETQRNKGNFPGRFSGRQFSNSRSEMNVSTLELGDSALYLCASSLETSGGTDTQYFGPGTRLTVL.

This chain links TRBV5-4 with TRBJ2-7, with D possibly being TRBD2 (6 bases). This CDR3 comprises 13 residues. V dropped 4 bases and J dropped 3 bases, with 11 bases sitting between them. Germline loops: CDR1 SGHNT, CDR2 YYREEE (reference sequence). The CDR3 reads CASSAGTDYEQYV. The CDR3 DNA follows: TGTGCCAGCAGCGCCGGGACTGACTACGAGCAGTACGTC.

This clonotype was seen a handful of times. The chain joins TRBV12-3 or TRBV12-4 to TRBJ2-2; 9 nucleotides match TRBD1. The CDR3 contains 17 residues. V lost 4 bases to trimming and J lost 7 bases; unmatched junction nucleotides: 13. The chain's CDR3 is CASSSIHRTGDGGELFF. The CDR3, as DNA: TGTGCCAGCAGTTCCATCCACAGGACAGGGGACGGCGGGGAGCTGTTTTTT.

The chain links TRBV11-2 to TRBJ2-1; no clear D gene. Germline assignment: CDR1 SGHAT and CDR2 FQNNGV. Trimming pared 3 bases from V and 5 bases from J, leaving 5 bases between. This CDR3 comprises 12 residues. The chain's CDR3 is CASSFGHNEQFF. In DNA form, the CDR3 reads TGTGCCAGCAGCTTTGGCCACAATGAGCAGTTCTTC.

The chain employs TRBV11-1 and TRBJ2-1; TRBD1 is a possible D gene (5 bases). Germline values: CDR1 SGHAT, CDR2 FQDESV (reference sequence). V was clipped by 4 bases and J by 3 bases, with 22 bases between them. The CDR3 runs to 18 residues. The CDR3 protein is CASSSRRTTDTGYNEQFF. The CDR3 bases are TGTGCCAGCAGCTCCAGACGGACGACAGACACTGGCTACAATGAGCAGTTCTTC.

This clonotype has only a few counts. The chain is built from TRBV5-6 and TRBJ2-7; TRBD1 agrees at 7 bases. The germline V gene encodes CDR1 SGHDT and CDR2 YYEEEE. CDR3 size: 15 residues. J lost 3 bases, V lost 0 bases, and 6 bases had no gene match. The DNA for the CDR3 is TGTGCCAGCAGCTTGGCAGGGACAGAAATCTACGAGCAGTACTTC. As protein: CASSLAGTEIYEQYF.

This clonotype was detected a few times. This sequence joins TRBV4-1 and TRBJ1-1, with 7 bases identical to TRBD1. In germline, CDR1 is MGHRA, CDR2 YSYEKL. The length of the CDR3 is 17 residues. V lost 0 bases, J lost 1 base, and 8 bases stayed unmatched. CDR3 sequence: CASSQDFGDSSNTEAFF. DNA for the CDR3: TGCGCCAGCAGCCAAGATTTCGGGGACAGCTCGAACACTGAAGCTTTCTTT.

This clonotype has more than one count but fewer than ten. The rearrangement joins TRBV4-1 to TRBJ2-1; no clear D gene. In germline, CDR1 is MGHRA, CDR2 YSYEKL. The V and J ends lost 1 base and 0 bases respectively, with 10 bases between them. The CDR3 loop spans 16 amino acids. The CDR3 region has the DNA TGCGCCAGCAGCCAAGTTAATCTAGTCTCCTACAATGAGCAGTTCTTC. This sequence encodes CASSQVNLVSYNEQFF.

This clonotype came up many times. The V and J genes are TRBV5-1 and TRBJ2-3, with TRBD2 matching over 14 bases. Trimming removed 2 bases from V and 3 bases from J; junction bases left unmatched: 8. In germline, CDR1 is SGHRS, CDR2 YFSETQ. The CDR3 extends over 18 amino acids. CDR3 bases: TGCGCCAGCAGCTTTATGACTAGCGGGGGGGCCGGGACAGATACGCAGTATTTT. Translated: CASSFMTSGGAGTDTQYF.

A few counts support this clonotype. The chain employs TRBV6-1 and TRBJ1-1, with 7 bases lining up with TRBD1. V was pared by 6 bases and J by 1 base, with 5 bases of the junction left unmatched. The germline V gene encodes CDR1 MNHNS and CDR2 SASEGT. There are 14 residues in the CDR3. In DNA form, the CDR3 reads TGTGCCAGCAGACACGGGACAGAGAACACTGAAGCTTTCTTT. Protein sequence: CASRHGTENTEAFF.